This T cell receptor beta chain was found in a study of chemoradiotherapy in HPV16-positive cancers. On the study more broadly: Candidate HPV-specific clones and shared TCR motifs came from a couple of HPV16-positive patients. Study results and limitations: Better recurrence-free survival went with HPV-responsive T-cell expansion in HPV16-positive patients. Functional assays defining HPV-specific T cells used only two HPV16-positive patients.

The CDR3 is 15 residues long. Germline CDR1 reads MNHEY; CDR2 reads SVGAGI. Trimming took 0 bases from V and 8 from J; bases not matched to a gene: 9. Details on this clone: Its antigen is still unknown.

Over chemoradiotherapy, repertoires were sampled more than once. The data were produced by immunoSEQ multiplex PCR, yet TCRdb's version contains in-frame clones alone and is incomplete. This repertoire shows some 8,800 clones, around 70% found once; its top ten account for about a tenth. This chain joins TRBV6-5 and TRBJ1-2, with 7 bases that match TRBD1. Collection took place from a patient who underwent chemoradiotherapy. This clonotype originated in a human donor with HPV-associated anogenital cancer. CDR3: CASSYSNRGVGGYTF. CDR3 nucleotides: TGTGCCAGCAGTTACTCGAACAGGGGAGTAGGGGGCTACACCTTC.